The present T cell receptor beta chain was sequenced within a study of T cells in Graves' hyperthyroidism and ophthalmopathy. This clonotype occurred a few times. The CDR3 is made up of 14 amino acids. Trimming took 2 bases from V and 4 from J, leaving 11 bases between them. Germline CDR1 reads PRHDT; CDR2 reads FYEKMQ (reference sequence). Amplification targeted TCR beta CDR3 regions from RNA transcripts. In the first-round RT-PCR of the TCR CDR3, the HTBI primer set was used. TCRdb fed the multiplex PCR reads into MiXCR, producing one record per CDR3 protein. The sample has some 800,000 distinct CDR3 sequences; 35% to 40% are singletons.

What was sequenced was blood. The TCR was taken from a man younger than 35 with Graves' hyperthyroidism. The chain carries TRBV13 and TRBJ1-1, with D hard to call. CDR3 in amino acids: CASSLTGSATEAFF. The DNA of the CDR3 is TGTGCCAGCAGCTTAACGGGTTCGGCCACTGAAGCTTTCTTT.